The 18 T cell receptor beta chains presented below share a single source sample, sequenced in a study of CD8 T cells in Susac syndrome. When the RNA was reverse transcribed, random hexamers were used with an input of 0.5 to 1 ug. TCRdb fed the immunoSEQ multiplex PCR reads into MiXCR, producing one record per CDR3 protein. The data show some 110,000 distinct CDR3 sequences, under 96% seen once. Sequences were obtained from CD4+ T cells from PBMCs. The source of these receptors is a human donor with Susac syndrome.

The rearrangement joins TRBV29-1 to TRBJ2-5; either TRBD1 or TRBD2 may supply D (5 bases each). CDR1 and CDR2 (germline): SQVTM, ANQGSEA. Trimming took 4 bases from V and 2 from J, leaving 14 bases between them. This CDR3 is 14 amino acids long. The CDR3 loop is CSVVRIEGQETQYF. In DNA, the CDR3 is TGCAGCGTTGTACGAATCGAGGGGCAAGAGACCCAGTACTTC.

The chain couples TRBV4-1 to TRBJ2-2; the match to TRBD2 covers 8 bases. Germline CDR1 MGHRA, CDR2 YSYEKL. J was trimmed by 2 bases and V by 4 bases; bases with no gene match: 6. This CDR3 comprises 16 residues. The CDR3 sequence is CASSLLAGTNTGELFF. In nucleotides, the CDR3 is TGCGCCAGCAGCCTATTAGCGGGGACTAACACCGGGGAGCTGTTTTTT.

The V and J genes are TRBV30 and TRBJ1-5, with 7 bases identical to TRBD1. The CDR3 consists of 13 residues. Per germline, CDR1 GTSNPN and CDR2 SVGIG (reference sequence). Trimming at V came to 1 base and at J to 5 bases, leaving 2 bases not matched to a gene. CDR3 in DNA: TGTGCCTGGAGTGGGGGGACAGATCAGCCCCAGCATTTT. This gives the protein CAWSGGTDQPQHF.

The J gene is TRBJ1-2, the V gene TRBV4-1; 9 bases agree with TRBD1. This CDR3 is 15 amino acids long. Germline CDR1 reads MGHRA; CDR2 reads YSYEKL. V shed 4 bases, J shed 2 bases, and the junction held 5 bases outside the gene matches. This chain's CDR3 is CASSPGQGMNYGYTF. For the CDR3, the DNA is TGCGCCAGCAGCCCGGGACAGGGTATGAACTATGGCTACACCTTC.

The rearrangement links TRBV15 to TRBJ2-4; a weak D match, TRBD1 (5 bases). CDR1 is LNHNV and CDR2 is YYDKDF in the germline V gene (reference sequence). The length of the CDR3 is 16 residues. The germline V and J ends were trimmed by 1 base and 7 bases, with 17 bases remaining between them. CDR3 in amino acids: CATSRGHTGPENIQYF. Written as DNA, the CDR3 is TGTGCCACCAGCAGAGGACATACAGGTCCCGAGAACATTCAGTACTTC.

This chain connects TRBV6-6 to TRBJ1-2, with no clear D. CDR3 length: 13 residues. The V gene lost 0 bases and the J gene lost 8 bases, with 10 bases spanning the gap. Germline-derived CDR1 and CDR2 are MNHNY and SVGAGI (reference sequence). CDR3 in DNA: TGTGCCAGCAGTTACTCAGGTTCTGGAGGCTACACCTTC. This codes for CASSYSGSGGYTF.

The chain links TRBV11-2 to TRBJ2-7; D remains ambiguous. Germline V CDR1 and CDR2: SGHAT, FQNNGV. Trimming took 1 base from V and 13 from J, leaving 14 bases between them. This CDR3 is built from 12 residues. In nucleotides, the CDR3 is TGTGCCAGCAGCTTAGTCGGGCAGGTACCTTACTTC. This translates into CASSLVGQVPYF.

CDR3 sequence: CASSPTTPHSYNEQFF. CDR3 in DNA: TGTGCCAGCAGTCCAACGACCCCTCACTCCTACAATGAGCAGTTCTTC. The chain is built from TRBV12-3 or TRBV12-4 and TRBJ2-1; D gene ambiguous. This CDR3 is 16 amino acids long. Deletions cut 5 bases from V and 0 bases from J, with 14 bases between.

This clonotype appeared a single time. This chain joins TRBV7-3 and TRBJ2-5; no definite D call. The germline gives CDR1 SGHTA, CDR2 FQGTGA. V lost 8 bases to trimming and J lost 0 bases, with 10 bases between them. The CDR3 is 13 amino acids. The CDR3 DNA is TGTGCCAGCGCAAGAACCAACCAAGAGACCCAGTACTTC. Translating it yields CASARTNQETQYF.

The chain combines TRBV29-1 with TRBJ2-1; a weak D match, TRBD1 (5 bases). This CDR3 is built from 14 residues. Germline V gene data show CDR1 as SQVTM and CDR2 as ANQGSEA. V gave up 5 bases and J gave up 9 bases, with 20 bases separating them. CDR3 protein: CSVCRVEIECEQFF. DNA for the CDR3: TGCAGCGTTTGCAGGGTTGAAATAGAATGTGAGCAGTTCTTC.

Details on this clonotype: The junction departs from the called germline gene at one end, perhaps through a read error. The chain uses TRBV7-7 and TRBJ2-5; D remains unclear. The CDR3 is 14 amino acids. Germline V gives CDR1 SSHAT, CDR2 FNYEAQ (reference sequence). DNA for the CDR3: TGTGCTAGCATCCACGAAGGCAATCAAGAGACCCAGTACTTC. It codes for CASIHEGNQETQYF.

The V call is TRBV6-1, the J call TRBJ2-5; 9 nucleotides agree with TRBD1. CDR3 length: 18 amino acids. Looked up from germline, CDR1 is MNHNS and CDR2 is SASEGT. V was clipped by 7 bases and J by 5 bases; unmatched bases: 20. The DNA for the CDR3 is TGTGCCAGCAAAAGGGGGACAGGGAAGGGTTTGATTCAGGAGACCCAGTACTTC. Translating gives CASKRGTGKGLIQETQYF.

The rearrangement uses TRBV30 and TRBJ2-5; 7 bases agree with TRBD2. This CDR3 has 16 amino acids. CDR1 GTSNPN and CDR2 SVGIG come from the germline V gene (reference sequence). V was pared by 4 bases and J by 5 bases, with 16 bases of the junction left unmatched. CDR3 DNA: TGTGCCTGGAAGGTCGGAAGAGCGGGAAAATGGGAGACCCAGTACTTC. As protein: CAWKVGRAGKWETQYF. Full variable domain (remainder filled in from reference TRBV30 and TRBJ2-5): SQTIHQWPATLVQPVGSPLSLECTVEGTSNPNLYWYRQAAGRGLQLLFYSVGIGQISSEVPQNLSASRPQDRQFILSSKKLLLSDSGFYLCAWKVGRAGKWETQYFGPGTRLLVL.

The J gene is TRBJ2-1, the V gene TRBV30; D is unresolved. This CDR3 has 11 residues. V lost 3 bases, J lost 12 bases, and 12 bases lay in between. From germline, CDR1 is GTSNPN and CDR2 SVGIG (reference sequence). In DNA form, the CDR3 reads TGTGCCTGGAGCCGACCCCCAGGGCAGTTCTTC. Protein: CAWSRPPGQFF.

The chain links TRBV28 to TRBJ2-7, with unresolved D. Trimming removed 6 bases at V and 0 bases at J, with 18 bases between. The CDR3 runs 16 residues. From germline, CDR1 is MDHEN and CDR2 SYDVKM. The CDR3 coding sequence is TGTGCCAGCAGCCCTAGGGCCTCCAGGAGCTCCTACGAGCAGTACTTC. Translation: CASSPRASRSSYEQYF.

CDR3 DNA sequence: TGTGCCAGCTCTCCAACCACGGCGGTAGCGGGATATTACAATGAGCAGTTCTTC. Translation: CASSPTTAVAGYYNEQFF. The chain couples TRBV18 to TRBJ2-1; 8 nucleotides align to TRBD2. The CDR3 sequence is 18 residues long. Germline-derived CDR1 and CDR2 are KGHSH and LQKENI. J was trimmed by 4 bases and V by 6 bases; bases with no gene match: 17.

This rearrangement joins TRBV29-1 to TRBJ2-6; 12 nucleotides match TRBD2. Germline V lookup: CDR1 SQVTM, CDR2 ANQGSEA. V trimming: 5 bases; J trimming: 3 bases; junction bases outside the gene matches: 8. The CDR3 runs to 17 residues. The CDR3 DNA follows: TGCAGCGTTTTATCTAGCGGGAGGGTCCGTGGGGCCAACGTCCTGACTTTC. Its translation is CSVLSSGRVRGANVLTF.

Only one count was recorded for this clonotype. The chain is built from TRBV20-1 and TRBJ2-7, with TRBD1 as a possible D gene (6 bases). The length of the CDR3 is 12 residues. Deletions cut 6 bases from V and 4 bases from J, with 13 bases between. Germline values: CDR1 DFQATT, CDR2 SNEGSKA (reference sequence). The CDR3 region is CSAGQGLYEQYF. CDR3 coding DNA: TGCAGTGCCGGGCAGGGGCTATACGAGCAGTACTTC.